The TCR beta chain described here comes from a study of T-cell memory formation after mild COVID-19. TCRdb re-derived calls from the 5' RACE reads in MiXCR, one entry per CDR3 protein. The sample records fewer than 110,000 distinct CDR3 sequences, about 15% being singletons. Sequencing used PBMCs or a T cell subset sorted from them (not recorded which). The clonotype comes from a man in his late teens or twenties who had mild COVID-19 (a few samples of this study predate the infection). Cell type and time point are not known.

DNA of the CDR3: TGTGCCAGCAGCTTCGAGGCTAGCCTCTACAATGAGCAGTTCTTC. It translates to CASSFEASLYNEQFF. The chain recombines TRBV7-6 with TRBJ2-1; weak D call: TRBD2 (5 bases). The CDR3 consists of 15 residues. The ends were cut back, 3 bases at V and 3 bases at J, with 12 bases in the middle. Looked up from germline, CDR1 is SGHVS and CDR2 is FNYEAQ.